Detailed here is one T cell receptor beta chain. What it recognizes is unknown. The sample is drawn from a study of cytomegalovirus exposure and HLA in healthy donors. Regarding the study as a whole: In a later analysis, at a false discovery rate of 0.05, fewer than 20,000 TCR beta sequences were associated with HLA alleles. The investigators catalogued 164 TCR beta chains as cytomegalovirus-associated.

Primers for the PCR totalled 60 Vbeta and 13 Jbeta. Libraries were prepared by immunoSEQ multiplex PCR; TCRdb keeps only in-frame clonotypes and omits some of them. The data contain fewer than 200,000 clones, about 80% of them singletons. Sequenced sample: PBMCs. The receptor was isolated from a woman aged 45-59 years in good health and CMV-seronegative.

This CDR3 is CASSSPRAGVNEQFF. The CDR3 coding sequence is TGTGCCAGCAGCTCCCCTAGAGCGGGAGTCAATGAGCAGTTCTTC. The chain carries TRBV7-9 and TRBJ2-1; 8 bases fit TRBD2. V shed 4 bases and J 6 bases; nucleotides not matched to a gene: 8. Germline V gene lookup returns CDR1 SEHNR and CDR2 FQNEAQ (reference sequence). This CDR3 region has 15 residues.